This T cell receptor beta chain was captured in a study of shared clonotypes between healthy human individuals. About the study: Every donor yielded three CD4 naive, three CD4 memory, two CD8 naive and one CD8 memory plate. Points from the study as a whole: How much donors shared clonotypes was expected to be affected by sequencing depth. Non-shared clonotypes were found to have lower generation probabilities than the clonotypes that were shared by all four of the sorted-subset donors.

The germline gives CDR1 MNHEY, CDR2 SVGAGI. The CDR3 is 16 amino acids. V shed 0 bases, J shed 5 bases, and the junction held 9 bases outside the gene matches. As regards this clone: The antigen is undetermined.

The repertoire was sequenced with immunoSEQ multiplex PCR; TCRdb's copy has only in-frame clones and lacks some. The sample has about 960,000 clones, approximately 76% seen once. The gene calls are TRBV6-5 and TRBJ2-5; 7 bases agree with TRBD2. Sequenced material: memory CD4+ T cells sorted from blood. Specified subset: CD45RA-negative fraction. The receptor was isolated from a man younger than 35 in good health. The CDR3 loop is CASSYSRGSRGETQYF. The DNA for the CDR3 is TGTGCCAGCAGTTACTCGCGGGGGTCTAGGGGTGAGACCCAGTACTTC.